This note documents a single TCR beta chain sequence. The entry originates in a study of blood T cell repertoires in COVID-19. Profiled with immunoSEQ multiplex PCR; TCRdb holds only in-frame clones, not every one. The data contain 100,000 to 130,000 clones, about three quarters of them singletons. Germline values: CDR1 SGHRS, CDR2 YFSETQ. This CDR3 comprises 14 residues. V was cut by 3 bases and J by 3 bases, with 9 bases left in between. The V call is TRBV5-1, the J call TRBJ2-2, with D maybe TRBD1 (6 bases). This sequence originates from a woman aged 35 to 49 with acute or convalescent COVID-19. The sample taken for sequencing was peripheral blood. The CDR3, as DNA: TGCGCCAGCAGCTCCGGACAGTACACCGGGGAGCTGTTTTTT. As protein: CASSSGQYTGELFF.